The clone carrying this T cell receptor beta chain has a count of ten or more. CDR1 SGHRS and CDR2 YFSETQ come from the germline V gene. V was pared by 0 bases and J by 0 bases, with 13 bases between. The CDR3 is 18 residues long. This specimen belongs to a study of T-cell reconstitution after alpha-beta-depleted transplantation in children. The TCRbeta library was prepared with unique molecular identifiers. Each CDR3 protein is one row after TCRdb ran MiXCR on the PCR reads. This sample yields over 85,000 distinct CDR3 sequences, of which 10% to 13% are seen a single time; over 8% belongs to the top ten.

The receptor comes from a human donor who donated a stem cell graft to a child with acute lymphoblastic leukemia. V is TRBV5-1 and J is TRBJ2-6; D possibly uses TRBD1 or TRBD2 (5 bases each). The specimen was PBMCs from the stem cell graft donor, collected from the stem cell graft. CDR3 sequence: CASSLVLGPSSGANVLTF. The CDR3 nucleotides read TGCGCCAGCAGCTTGGTTCTGGGACCGAGCTCTGGGGCCAACGTCCTGACTTTC.